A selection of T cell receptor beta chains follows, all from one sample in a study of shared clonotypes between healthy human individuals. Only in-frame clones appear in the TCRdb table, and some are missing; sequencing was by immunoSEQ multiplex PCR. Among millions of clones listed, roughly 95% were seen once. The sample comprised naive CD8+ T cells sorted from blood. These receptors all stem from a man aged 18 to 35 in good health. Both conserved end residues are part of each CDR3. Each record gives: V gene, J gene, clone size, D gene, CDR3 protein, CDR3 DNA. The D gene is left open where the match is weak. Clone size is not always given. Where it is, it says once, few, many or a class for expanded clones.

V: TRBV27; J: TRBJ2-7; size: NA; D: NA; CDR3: CASSFAGSTYEQYF; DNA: TGTGCCAGCAGTTTCGCGGGATCTACCTACGAGCAGTACTTC
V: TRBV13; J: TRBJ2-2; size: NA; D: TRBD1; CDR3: CASSPPGQGLGGELFF; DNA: TGTGCCAGCAGCCCCCCGGGACAGGGCCTGGGCGGGGAGCTGTTTTTT
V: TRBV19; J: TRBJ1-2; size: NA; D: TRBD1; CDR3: CASSTGQGNGYTF; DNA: TGTGCCAGTAGTACCGGACAGGGGAATGGCTACACCTTC
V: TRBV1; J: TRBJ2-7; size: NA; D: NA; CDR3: CTSSQDSGREVVYEQYF; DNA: TGCACCAGCAGCCAAGATTCGGGGCGGGAGGTCGTTTACGAGCAGTACTTC
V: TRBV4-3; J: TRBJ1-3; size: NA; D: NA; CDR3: CASSQDKDHSGNTIYF; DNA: TGCGCCAGCAGCCAAGACAAGGACCACTCTGGAAACACCATATATTTT
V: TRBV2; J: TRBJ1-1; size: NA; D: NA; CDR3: CASGGISGSTEAFF; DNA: TGTGCCAGCGGAGGGATTTCAGGGAGCACTGAAGCTTTCTTT
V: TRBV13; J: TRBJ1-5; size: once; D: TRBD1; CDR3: CASSLGGQLNQPQHF; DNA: TGTGCCAGCAGCTTAGGGGGACAGCTCAATCAGCCCCAGCATTTT
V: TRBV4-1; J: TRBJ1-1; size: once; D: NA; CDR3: CASSQGGINTEAFF; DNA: TGCGCCAGCAGCCAAGGTGGCATTAACACTGAAGCTTTCTTT
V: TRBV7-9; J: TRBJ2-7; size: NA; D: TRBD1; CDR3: CASSPTTGDYEQYF; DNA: TGTGCCAGCAGCCCCACGACAGGGGACTACGAGCAGTACTTC
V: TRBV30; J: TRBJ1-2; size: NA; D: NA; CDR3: CAWRHRSDYGYTF; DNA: TGTGCCTGGAGGCACAGGTCGGACTATGGCTACACCTTC
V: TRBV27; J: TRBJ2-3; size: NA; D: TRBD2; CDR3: CASGLAGVADTQYF; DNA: TGTGCCAGCGGGCTAGCGGGAGTGGCAGATACGCAGTATTTT
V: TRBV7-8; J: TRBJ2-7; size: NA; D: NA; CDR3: CASSLFSTAYEQYF; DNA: TGTGCCAGCAGCTTATTCAGCACAGCCTACGAGCAGTACTTC
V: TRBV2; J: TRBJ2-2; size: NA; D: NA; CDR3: CASSDSQGTGELFF; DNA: TGTGCCAGCAGTGATAGTCAGGGCACCGGGGAGCTGTTTTTT
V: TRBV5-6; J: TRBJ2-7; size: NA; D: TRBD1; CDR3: CASSSGTVTYEQYF; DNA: TGTGCCAGCAGCTCCGGGACAGTGACCTACGAGCAGTACTTC
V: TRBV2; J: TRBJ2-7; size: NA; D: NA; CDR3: CASSEWVPKDYEQYF; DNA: TGTGCCAGCAGTGAATGGGTCCCAAAAGACTACGAGCAGTACTTC
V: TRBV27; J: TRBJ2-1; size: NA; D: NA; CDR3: CASRGEANEQFF; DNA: TGTGCCAGCAGGGGGGAGGCCAATGAGCAGTTCTTC
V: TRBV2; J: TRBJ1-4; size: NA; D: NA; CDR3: CASSDFGRGSEKLFF; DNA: TGTGCCAGCAGTGATTTCGGCAGGGGAAGTGAAAAACTGTTTTTT
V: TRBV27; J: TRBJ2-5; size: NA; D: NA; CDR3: CASSLFGVETQYF; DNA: TGTGCCAGCAGTTTATTTGGAGTGGAGACCCAGTACTTC
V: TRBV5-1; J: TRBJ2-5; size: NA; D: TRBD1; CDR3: CASRETGQGETQYF; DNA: TGCGCCAGCAGAGAGACAGGGCAGGGAGAGACCCAGTACTTC
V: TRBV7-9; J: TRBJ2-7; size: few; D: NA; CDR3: CASSGLGYEQYF; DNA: TGTGCCAGCAGCGGACTGGGGTACGAGCAGTACTTC
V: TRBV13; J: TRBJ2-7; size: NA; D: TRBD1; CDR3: CASSPPGQDYEQYF; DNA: TGTGCCAGCAGCCCCCCGGGACAGGACTACGAGCAGTACTTC
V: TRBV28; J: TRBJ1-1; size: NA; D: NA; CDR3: CASSLVGAGNTEAFF; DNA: TGTGCCAGCAGTTTAGTCGGGGCCGGGAACACTGAAGCTTTCTTT
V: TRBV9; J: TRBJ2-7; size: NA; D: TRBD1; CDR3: CASSPRTGGAYEQYF; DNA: TGTGCCAGCAGCCCCCGGACAGGGGGCGCGTACGAGCAGTACTTC
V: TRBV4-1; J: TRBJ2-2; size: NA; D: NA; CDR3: CASSQRSGNTGELFF; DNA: TGCGCCAGCAGCCAACGCTCAGGGAACACCGGGGAGCTGTTTTTT
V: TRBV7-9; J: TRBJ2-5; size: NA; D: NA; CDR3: CASSPWGAETQYF; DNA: TGTGCCAGCAGCCCCTGGGGGGCGGAGACCCAGTACTTC
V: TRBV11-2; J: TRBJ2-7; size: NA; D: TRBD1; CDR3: CASGKGAYKGEQYF; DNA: TGTGCCAGCGGGAAGGGGGCGTATAAGGGCGAGCAGTACTTC
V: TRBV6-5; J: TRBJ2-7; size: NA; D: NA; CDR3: CASSYSKGSIAYEQYF; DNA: TGTGCCAGCAGTTACAGTAAGGGATCTATAGCCTACGAGCAGTACTTC
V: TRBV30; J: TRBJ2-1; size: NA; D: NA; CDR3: CAWSAHSSYNEQFF; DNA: TGTGCCTGGAGTGCCCACAGCTCCTACAATGAGCAGTTCTTC
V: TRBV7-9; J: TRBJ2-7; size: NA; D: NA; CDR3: CASGDYSYEQYF; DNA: TGTGCCAGCGGAGACTACTCCTACGAGCAGTACTTC
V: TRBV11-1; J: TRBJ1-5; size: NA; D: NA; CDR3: CASSRISGPHSNQPQHF; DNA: TGTGCCAGCAGCCGAATCTCGGGCCCCCATAGCAATCAGCCCCAGCATTTT
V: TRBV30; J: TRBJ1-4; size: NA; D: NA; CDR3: CAWSALNEKLFF; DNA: TGTGCCTGGTCCGCCCTTAATGAAAAACTGTTTTTT
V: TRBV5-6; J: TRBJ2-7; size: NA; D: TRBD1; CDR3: CASSLGTAPYEQYF; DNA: TGTGCCAGCAGCTTAGGGACAGCCCCCTACGAGCAGTACTTC
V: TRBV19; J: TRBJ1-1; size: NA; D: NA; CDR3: CASSYVGMNTEAFF; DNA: TGTGCCAGTAGTTATGTCGGCATGAACACTGAAGCTTTCTTT
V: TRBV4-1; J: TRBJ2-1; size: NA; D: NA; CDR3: CASSQEMGVLNEQFF; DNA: TGCGCCAGCAGCCAAGAGATGGGAGTCCTCAATGAGCAGTTCTTC
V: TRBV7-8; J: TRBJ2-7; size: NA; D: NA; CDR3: CASSPRDEQYF; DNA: TGTGCCAGCAGCCCCAGAGACGAGCAGTACTTC
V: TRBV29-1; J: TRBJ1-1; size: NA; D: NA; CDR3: CSAEGPGQETTEAFF; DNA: TGCAGCGCCGAAGGGCCGGGACAAGAGACCACTGAAGCTTTCTTT
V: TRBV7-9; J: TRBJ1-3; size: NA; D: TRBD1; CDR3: CASSFLAGGNTIYF; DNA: TGTGCCAGCAGCTTTTTGGCAGGGGGGAACACCATATATTTT
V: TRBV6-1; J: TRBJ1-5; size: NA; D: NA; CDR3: CASSDWAGQPQHF; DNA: TGTGCCAGCAGTGACTGGGCAGGGCAGCCCCAGCATTTT
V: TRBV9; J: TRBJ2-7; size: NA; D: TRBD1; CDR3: CASSMGQGRSYEQYF; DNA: TGTGCCAGCAGCATGGGACAGGGAAGGTCCTACGAGCAGTACTTC
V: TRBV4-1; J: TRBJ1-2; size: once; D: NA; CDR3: CASSQAHGAGHGYTF; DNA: TGCGCCAGCAGCCAAGCCCACGGGGCGGGGCATGGCTACACCTTC
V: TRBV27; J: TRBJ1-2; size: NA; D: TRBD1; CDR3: CASSFQGAYGYTF; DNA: TGTGCCAGCAGTTTTCAGGGGGCCTACGGCTACACCTTC
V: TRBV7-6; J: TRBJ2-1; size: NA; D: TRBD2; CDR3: CASSLESAGAYNEQFF; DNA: TGTGCCAGCAGCTTAGAGTCGGCGGGAGCCTACAATGAGCAGTTCTTC
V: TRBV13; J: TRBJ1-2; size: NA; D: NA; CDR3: CASSSGMGDYGYTF; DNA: TGTGCCAGCAGCTCAGGGATGGGGGACTATGGCTACACCTTC
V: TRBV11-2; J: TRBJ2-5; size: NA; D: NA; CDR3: CASSQSRARLGETQYF; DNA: TGTGCCAGCAGCCAGTCGAGGGCGAGGTTGGGTGAGACCCAGTACTTC
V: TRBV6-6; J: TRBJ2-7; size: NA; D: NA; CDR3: CASSYEDYILQYF; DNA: TGTGCCAGCAGTTACGAGGACTACATATTGCAGTACTTC
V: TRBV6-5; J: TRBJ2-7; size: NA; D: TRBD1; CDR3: CASSYSGQGPYEQYF; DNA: TGTGCCAGCAGTTACTCAGGACAGGGGCCCTACGAGCAGTACTTC
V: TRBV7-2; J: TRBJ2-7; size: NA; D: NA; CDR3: CASSLAGIIYEQYF; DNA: TGTGCCAGCAGCTTAGCAGGGATTATCTACGAGCAGTACTTC
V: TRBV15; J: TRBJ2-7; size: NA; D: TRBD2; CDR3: CATRGGSTPYEQYF; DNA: TGTGCCACCCGCGGGGGGTCAACCCCCTACGAGCAGTACTTC
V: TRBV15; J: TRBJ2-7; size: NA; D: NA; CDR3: CATSRDEGLYEQYF; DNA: TGTGCCACCAGCAGAGATGAGGGGCTGTACGAGCAGTACTTC
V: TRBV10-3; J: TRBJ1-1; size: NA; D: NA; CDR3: CAIRQDLLGGPRELNTEAFF; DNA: TGTGCCATCAGGCAGGACCTCCTAGGTGGTCCGCGCGAATTGAACACTGAAGCTTTCTTT
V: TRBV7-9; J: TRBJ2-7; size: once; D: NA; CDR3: CASSPRSGKPYEQYF; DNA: TGTGCCAGCAGCCCGAGATCGGGAAAACCCTACGAGCAGTACTTC
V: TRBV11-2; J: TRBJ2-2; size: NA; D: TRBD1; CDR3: CASSLSGDRGRVGELFF; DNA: TGTGCCAGCAGCTTAAGTGGTGACAGGGGGCGAGTAGGGGAGCTGTTTTTT
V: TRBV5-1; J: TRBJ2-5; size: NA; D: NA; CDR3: CASSLDRYQETQYF; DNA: TGCGCCAGCAGCTTGGACAGGTACCAAGAGACCCAGTACTTC